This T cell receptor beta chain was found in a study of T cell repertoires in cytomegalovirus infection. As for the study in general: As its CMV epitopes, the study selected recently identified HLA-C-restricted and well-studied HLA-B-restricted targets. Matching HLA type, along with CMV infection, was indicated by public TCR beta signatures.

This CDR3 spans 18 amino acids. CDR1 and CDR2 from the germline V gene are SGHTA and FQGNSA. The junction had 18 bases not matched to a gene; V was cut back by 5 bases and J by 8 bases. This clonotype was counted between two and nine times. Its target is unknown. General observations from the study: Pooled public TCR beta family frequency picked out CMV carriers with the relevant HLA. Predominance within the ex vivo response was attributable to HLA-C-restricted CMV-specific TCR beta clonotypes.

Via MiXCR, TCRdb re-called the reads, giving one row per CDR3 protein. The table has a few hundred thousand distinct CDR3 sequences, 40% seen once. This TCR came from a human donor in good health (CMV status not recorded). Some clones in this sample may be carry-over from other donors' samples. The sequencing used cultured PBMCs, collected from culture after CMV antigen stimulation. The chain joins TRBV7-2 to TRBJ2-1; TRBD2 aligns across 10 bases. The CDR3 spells CASSLSRLAGDFGDEQFF. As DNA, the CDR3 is TGTGCCAGCAGCCTCTCTAGGCTAGCGGGGGATTTCGGGGATGAGCAGTTCTTC.